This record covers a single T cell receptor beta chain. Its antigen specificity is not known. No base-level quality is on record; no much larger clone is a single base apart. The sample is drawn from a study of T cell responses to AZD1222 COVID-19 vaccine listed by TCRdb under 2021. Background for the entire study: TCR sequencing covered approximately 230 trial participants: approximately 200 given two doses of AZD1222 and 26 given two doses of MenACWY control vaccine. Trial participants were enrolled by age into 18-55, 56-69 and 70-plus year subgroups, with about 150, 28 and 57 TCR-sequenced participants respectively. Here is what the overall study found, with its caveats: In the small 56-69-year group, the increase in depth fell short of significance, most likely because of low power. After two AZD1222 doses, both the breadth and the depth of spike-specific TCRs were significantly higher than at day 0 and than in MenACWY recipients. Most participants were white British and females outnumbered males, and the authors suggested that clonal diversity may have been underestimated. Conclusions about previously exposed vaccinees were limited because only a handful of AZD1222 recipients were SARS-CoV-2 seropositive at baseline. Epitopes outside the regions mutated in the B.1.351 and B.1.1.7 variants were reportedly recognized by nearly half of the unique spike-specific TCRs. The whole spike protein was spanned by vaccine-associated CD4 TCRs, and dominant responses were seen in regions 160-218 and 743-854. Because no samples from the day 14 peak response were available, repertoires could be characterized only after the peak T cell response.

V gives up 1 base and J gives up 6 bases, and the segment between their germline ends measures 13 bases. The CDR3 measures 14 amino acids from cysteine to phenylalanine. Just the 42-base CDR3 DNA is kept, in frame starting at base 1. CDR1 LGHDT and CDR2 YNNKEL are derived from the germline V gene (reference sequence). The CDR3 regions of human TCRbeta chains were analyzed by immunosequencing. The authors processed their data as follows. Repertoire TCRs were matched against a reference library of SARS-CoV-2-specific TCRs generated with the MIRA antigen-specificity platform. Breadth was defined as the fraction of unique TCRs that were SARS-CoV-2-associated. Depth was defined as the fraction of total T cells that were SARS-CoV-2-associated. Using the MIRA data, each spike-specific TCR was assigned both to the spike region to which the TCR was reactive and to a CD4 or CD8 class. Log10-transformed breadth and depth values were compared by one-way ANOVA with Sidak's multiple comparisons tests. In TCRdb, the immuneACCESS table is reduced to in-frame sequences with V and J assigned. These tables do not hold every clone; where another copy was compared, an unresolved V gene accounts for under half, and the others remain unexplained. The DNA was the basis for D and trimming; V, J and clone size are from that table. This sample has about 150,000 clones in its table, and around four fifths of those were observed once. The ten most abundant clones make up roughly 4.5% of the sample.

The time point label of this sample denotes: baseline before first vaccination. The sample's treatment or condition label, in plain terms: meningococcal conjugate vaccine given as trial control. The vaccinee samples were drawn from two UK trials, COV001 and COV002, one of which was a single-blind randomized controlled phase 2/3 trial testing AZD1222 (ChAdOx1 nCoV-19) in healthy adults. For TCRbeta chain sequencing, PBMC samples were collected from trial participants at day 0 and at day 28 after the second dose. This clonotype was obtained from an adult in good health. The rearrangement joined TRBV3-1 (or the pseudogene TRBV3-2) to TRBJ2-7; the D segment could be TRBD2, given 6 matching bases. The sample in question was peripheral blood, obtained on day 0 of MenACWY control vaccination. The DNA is TGTGCCAGCAGCCAAGGGGGCGGGGTACCCGAGCAGTACTTC. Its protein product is CASSQGGGVPEQYF.